The T cell receptor beta chain described here comes from a study of blood T cell repertoires in COVID-19. Study at large: COVID-19 samples collected from the United States, Italy and Spain covered acute and convalescent phases.

V shed 0 bases and J shed 6 bases, with 10 bases lying between them. This CDR3 region has 14 residues. CDR1 SGDLS and CDR2 YYNGEE come from the germline V gene. Method: immunoSEQ multiplex PCR; TCRdb's copy keeps in-frame clones and lacks some. The sample carries more than 200,000 clones, roughly nine tenths recorded once. This sequence was found in a man between 65 and 85 years old with acute or convalescent COVID-19. Sequences were obtained from peripheral blood. This chain links TRBV9 with TRBJ1-5; a weak D match, TRBD1 (6 bases). The CDR3 sequence is CASSVEGGSQPQHF. The CDR3 DNA reads TGTGCCAGCAGCGTAGAGGGGGGGAGTCAGCCCCAGCATTTT.